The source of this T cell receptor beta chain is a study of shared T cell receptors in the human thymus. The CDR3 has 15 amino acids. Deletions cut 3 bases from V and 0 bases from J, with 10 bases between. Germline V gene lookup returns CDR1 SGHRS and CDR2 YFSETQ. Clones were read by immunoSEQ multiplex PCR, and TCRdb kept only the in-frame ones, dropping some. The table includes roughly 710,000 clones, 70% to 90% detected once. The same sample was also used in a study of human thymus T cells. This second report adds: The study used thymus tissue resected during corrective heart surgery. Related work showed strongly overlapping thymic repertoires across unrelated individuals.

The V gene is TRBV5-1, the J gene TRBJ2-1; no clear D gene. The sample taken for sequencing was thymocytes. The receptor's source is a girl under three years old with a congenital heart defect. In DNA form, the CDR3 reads TGCGCCAGCAGCTCTAACCTAGGCTCCTACAATGAGCAGTTCTTC. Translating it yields CASSSNLGSYNEQFF.